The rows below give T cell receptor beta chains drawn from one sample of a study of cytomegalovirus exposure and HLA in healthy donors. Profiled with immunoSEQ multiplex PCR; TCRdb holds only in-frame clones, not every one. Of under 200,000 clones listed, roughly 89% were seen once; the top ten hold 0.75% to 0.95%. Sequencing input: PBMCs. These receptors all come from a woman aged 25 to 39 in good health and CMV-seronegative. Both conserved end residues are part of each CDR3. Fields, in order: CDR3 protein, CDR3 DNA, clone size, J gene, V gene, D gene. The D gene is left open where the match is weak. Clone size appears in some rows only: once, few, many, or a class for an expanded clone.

CDR3aa: CASGLGKGGGEEAFF
CDR3nt: TGTGCTAGTGGTTTGGGTAAAGGGGGCGGAGAGGAAGCTTTCTTT
abundance: NA
j_gene: TRBJ1-1
v_gene: TRBV12-5
d_gene: TRBD1

CDR3aa: CASSVNRNTGELFF
CDR3nt: TGTGCCAGCAGCGTTAACAGGAACACCGGGGAGCTGTTTTTT
abundance: NA
j_gene: TRBJ2-2
v_gene: TRBV7-8
d_gene: NA

CDR3aa: CASSLAGAGDTQYF
CDR3nt: TGTGCCAGCAGCTTAGCGGGAGCGGGAGATACGCAGTATTTT
abundance: once
j_gene: TRBJ2-3
v_gene: TRBV12-1
d_gene: NA

CDR3aa: CASSLGPSVPNRDTEAFF
CDR3nt: TGTGCCAGCAGCTTAGGACCGAGCGTACCCAATCGGGACACTGAAGCTTTCTTT
abundance: NA
j_gene: TRBJ1-1
v_gene: TRBV7-9
d_gene: NA

CDR3aa: CASILGAPLYEQYF
CDR3nt: TGTGCCAGCATTCTGGGGGCCCCCCTCTACGAGCAGTACTTC
abundance: NA
j_gene: TRBJ2-7
v_gene: TRBV6-1
d_gene: NA

CDR3aa: CASSVGTSLYEQYF
CDR3nt: TGTGCCAGCAGCGTGGGGACTAGCCTCTACGAGCAGTACTTC
abundance: NA
j_gene: TRBJ2-7
v_gene: TRBV4-2
d_gene: TRBD2

CDR3aa: CASSRGSDTQYF
CDR3nt: TGTGCCAGCAGCCGCGGGAGCGATACGCAGTATTTT
abundance: NA
j_gene: TRBJ2-3
v_gene: TRBV5-4
d_gene: TRBD2

CDR3aa: CASSPGLAGVADTQYF
CDR3nt: TGCGCCAGCAGTCCCGGACTAGCGGGAGTCGCAGATACGCAGTATTTT
abundance: NA
j_gene: TRBJ2-3
v_gene: TRBV10-2
d_gene: TRBD2

CDR3aa: CASSKRAGGQISYEQYF
CDR3nt: TGTGCCAGCAGCAAGAGAGCGGGGGGTCAAATCTCCTACGAGCAGTACTTC
abundance: NA
j_gene: TRBJ2-7
v_gene: TRBV7-8
d_gene: TRBD2

CDR3aa: CASSLNPETGQPQHF
CDR3nt: TGTGCCAGCAGTCTCAACCCAGAAACGGGTCAGCCCCAGCATTTT
abundance: few
j_gene: TRBJ1-5
v_gene: TRBV6-5
d_gene: NA

CDR3aa: CASSITGAPSYNEQFF
CDR3nt: TGTGCCAGTAGTATTACAGGGGCCCCCTCCTACAATGAGCAGTTCTTC
abundance: NA
j_gene: TRBJ2-1
v_gene: TRBV19
d_gene: TRBD1

CDR3aa: CASSERSGVPNQPQHF
CDR3nt: TGCGCCAGCAGTGAAAGGAGCGGGGTTCCCAATCAGCCCCAGCATTTT
abundance: NA
j_gene: TRBJ1-5
v_gene: TRBV10-2
d_gene: NA

CDR3aa: CASARGTYEQYF
CDR3nt: TGTGCCAGCGCCAGGGGAACCTACGAGCAGTACTTC
abundance: NA
j_gene: TRBJ2-7
v_gene: TRBV27
d_gene: NA

CDR3aa: CASSGRRDIRYEQYF
CDR3nt: TGTGCCAGTAGCGGACGCCGGGACATCCGCTACGAGCAGTACTTC
abundance: NA
j_gene: TRBJ2-7
v_gene: TRBV19
d_gene: NA

CDR3aa: CASSPTSGGPFQYF
CDR3nt: TGTGCCAGCAGCCCGACTAGCGGGGGTCCCTTTCAGTACTTC
abundance: few
j_gene: TRBJ2-4
v_gene: TRBV9
d_gene: TRBD2

CDR3aa: CAWSVQGGNQPQHF
CDR3nt: TGTGCCTGGAGTGTACAGGGGGGCAATCAGCCCCAGCATTTT
abundance: once
j_gene: TRBJ1-5
v_gene: TRBV30
d_gene: TRBD1

CDR3aa: CASSQGTGSIYEQYF
CDR3nt: TGCGCCAGCAGCCAGGGGACAGGGTCGATCTACGAGCAGTACTTC
abundance: NA
j_gene: TRBJ2-7
v_gene: TRBV4-1
d_gene: TRBD1

CDR3aa: CATLRGSNTGELFF
CDR3nt: TGTGCCACCCTTCGGGGGTCGAACACCGGGGAGCTGTTTTTT
abundance: NA
j_gene: TRBJ2-2
v_gene: TRBV7-9
d_gene: NA

CDR3aa: CASSYGGQPQHF
CDR3nt: TGTGCCAGCAGTTACGGGGGTCAGCCCCAGCATTTT
abundance: NA
j_gene: TRBJ1-5
v_gene: TRBV27
d_gene: NA

CDR3aa: CASSPRPNTGELFF
CDR3nt: TGTGCCAGCAGCCCTAGGCCGAACACCGGGGAGCTGTTTTTT
abundance: NA
j_gene: TRBJ2-2
v_gene: TRBV27
d_gene: NA

CDR3aa: CASTPNDLGGGFGEQFF
CDR3nt: TGTGCCAGTACCCCCAATGATCTGGGCGGGGGGTTCGGTGAGCAGTTCTTC
abundance: NA
j_gene: TRBJ2-1
v_gene: TRBV19
d_gene: TRBD2

CDR3aa: CASSSLDRGANEKLFF
CDR3nt: TGTGCCAGCAGTTCACTGGACAGGGGAGCTAATGAAAAACTGTTTTTT
abundance: NA
j_gene: TRBJ1-4
v_gene: TRBV28
d_gene: TRBD1

CDR3aa: CAIQSGVPYEQYF
CDR3nt: TGCGCCATCCAAAGCGGGGTACCCTACGAGCAGTACTTC
abundance: NA
j_gene: TRBJ2-7
v_gene: TRBV10-2
d_gene: TRBD2

CDR3aa: CANSGRLAASNEQFF
CDR3nt: TGTGCCAACAGTGGACGACTAGCTGCTTCCAATGAGCAGTTCTTC
abundance: NA
j_gene: TRBJ2-1
v_gene: TRBV6-1
d_gene: TRBD2

CDR3aa: CASSIDPLASPGNTEAFF
CDR3nt: TGTGCCAGTAGTATAGATCCCCTCGCCAGCCCGGGGAACACTGAAGCTTTCTTT
abundance: NA
j_gene: TRBJ1-1
v_gene: TRBV19
d_gene: NA

CDR3aa: CASSPRGGSYEQYF
CDR3nt: TGTGCCAGCAGTCCTCGGGGGGGCTCCTACGAGCAGTACTTC
abundance: NA
j_gene: TRBJ2-7
v_gene: TRBV7-9
d_gene: TRBD2

CDR3aa: CASSLRGLRGAGTGELFF
CDR3nt: TGTGCCAGCAGTTTAAGGGGGTTGCGGGGGGCTGGCACCGGGGAGCTGTTTTTT
abundance: NA
j_gene: TRBJ2-2
v_gene: TRBV28
d_gene: TRBD2

CDR3aa: CASRQSGGAQYF
CDR3nt: TGTGCCAGCAGACAATCCGGCGGTGCCCAGTACTTC
abundance: once
j_gene: TRBJ2-5
v_gene: TRBV7-8
d_gene: NA

CDR3aa: CASSSALAEANYGYTF
CDR3nt: TGCGCCAGCAGCTCTGCCCTGGCGGAAGCTAACTATGGCTACACCTTC
abundance: NA
j_gene: TRBJ1-2
v_gene: TRBV4-1
d_gene: NA

CDR3aa: CASSFRVDTQYF
CDR3nt: TGTGCCAGCAGCTTCAGGGTAGATACGCAGTATTTT
abundance: NA
j_gene: TRBJ2-3
v_gene: TRBV7-8
d_gene: NA

CDR3aa: CASSWDRGYEQYF
CDR3nt: TGTGCCAGCAGCTGGGACAGGGGATACGAGCAGTACTTC
abundance: NA
j_gene: TRBJ2-7
v_gene: TRBV27
d_gene: TRBD1

CDR3aa: CASSEQGDSVFREQYF
CDR3nt: TGCGCCAGCAGTGAGCAAGGGGACAGCGTCTTTCGGGAGCAGTACTTC
abundance: NA
j_gene: TRBJ2-5
v_gene: TRBV10-2
d_gene: NA

CDR3aa: CASSPQGTTDTQYF
CDR3nt: TGTGCCAGTAGTCCACAGGGGACCACAGATACGCAGTATTTT
abundance: NA
j_gene: TRBJ2-3
v_gene: TRBV19
d_gene: TRBD1

CDR3aa: CASSSGQGALNTEAFF
CDR3nt: TGTGCCAGTAGTAGCGGACAGGGGGCCCTTAACACTGAAGCTTTCTTT
abundance: NA
j_gene: TRBJ1-1
v_gene: TRBV19
d_gene: TRBD1

CDR3aa: CASSSAGNYNEQFF
CDR3nt: TGTGCCAGCAGCTCCGCCGGTAACTACAATGAGCAGTTCTTC
abundance: NA
j_gene: TRBJ2-1
v_gene: TRBV7-2
d_gene: NA

CDR3aa: CASTSDRARNQPQHF
CDR3nt: TGTGCCAGCACATCCGACAGGGCCCGAAATCAGCCCCAGCATTTT
abundance: NA
j_gene: TRBJ1-5
v_gene: TRBV7-8
d_gene: TRBD1

CDR3aa: CASSVDLAGTGADEQFF
CDR3nt: TGTGCCAGCAGCGTAGATTTGGCGGGGACAGGGGCGGATGAGCAGTTCTTC
abundance: NA
j_gene: TRBJ2-1
v_gene: TRBV9
d_gene: TRBD1

CDR3aa: CASSAGGRDTQYF
CDR3nt: TGTGCCAGCTCGGCTGGGGGGAGGGATACGCAGTATTTT
abundance: once
j_gene: TRBJ2-3
v_gene: TRBV28
d_gene: NA

CDR3aa: CASNRDSSYGYTF
CDR3nt: TGTGCCAGCAACCGGGACAGTTCCTATGGCTACACCTTC
abundance: NA
j_gene: TRBJ1-2
v_gene: TRBV6-6
d_gene: TRBD1

CDR3aa: CASSLSLGSGANVLTF
CDR3nt: TGTGCCAGCAGTTTATCCCTAGGATCTGGGGCCAACGTCCTGACTTTC
abundance: NA
j_gene: TRBJ2-6
v_gene: TRBV28
d_gene: NA

CDR3aa: CSVVLRGGNEKLFF
CDR3nt: TGCAGCGTCGTCTTGCGGGGCGGTAATGAAAAACTGTTTTTT
abundance: NA
j_gene: TRBJ1-4
v_gene: TRBV29-1
d_gene: NA

CDR3aa: CASSLGRGAYNEQFF
CDR3nt: TGTGCCAGCAGCTTGGGCAGGGGAGCCTACAATGAGCAGTTCTTC
abundance: NA
j_gene: TRBJ2-1
v_gene: TRBV5-6
d_gene: NA

CDR3aa: CASSQQGNEQYF
CDR3nt: TGTGCCAGCAGCCAGCAGGGCAACGAGCAGTACTTC
abundance: NA
j_gene: TRBJ2-7
v_gene: TRBV13
d_gene: NA

CDR3aa: CASSLRGGSSYEQYF
CDR3nt: TGTGCCAGCAGCTTAAGGGGCGGTAGCTCCTACGAGCAGTACTTC
abundance: NA
j_gene: TRBJ2-7
v_gene: TRBV7-2
d_gene: NA

CDR3aa: CASSQETGGYSGNTIYF
CDR3nt: TGCGCCAGCAGCCAAGAGACAGGGGGATACTCTGGAAACACCATATATTTT
abundance: NA
j_gene: TRBJ1-3
v_gene: TRBV4-3
d_gene: TRBD1

CDR3aa: CASSHGNEYEQYF
CDR3nt: TGTGCCAGCTCACACGGGAACGAATACGAGCAGTACTTC
abundance: NA
j_gene: TRBJ2-7
v_gene: TRBV18
d_gene: NA

CDR3aa: CASSHLAGGPEEQYF
CDR3nt: TGTGCCAGCAGCCACTTAGCGGGAGGGCCGGAAGAGCAGTACTTC
abundance: NA
j_gene: TRBJ2-5
v_gene: TRBV6-5
d_gene: TRBD2

CDR3aa: CASSLGVGGGPPYNEQFF
CDR3nt: TGTGCCAGCAGCTTAGGAGTTGGGGGAGGGCCGCCCTACAATGAGCAGTTCTTC
abundance: NA
j_gene: TRBJ2-1
v_gene: TRBV7-8
d_gene: TRBD2

CDR3aa: CASSQDLQGRDYGYTF
CDR3nt: TGTGCCAGCAGCCAAGACCTACAGGGGAGAGACTATGGCTACACCTTC
abundance: NA
j_gene: TRBJ1-2
v_gene: TRBV4-2
d_gene: TRBD1

CDR3aa: CASSTPGLYTGELFF
CDR3nt: TGTGCCAGCAGCACCCCGGGACTATACACCGGGGAGCTGTTTTTT
abundance: NA
j_gene: TRBJ2-2
v_gene: TRBV9
d_gene: TRBD2

CDR3aa: CASSYFFSGAYNEQFF
CDR3nt: TGTGCCAGCAGTTACTTTTTTAGCGGCGCCTACAATGAGCAGTTCTTC
abundance: NA
j_gene: TRBJ2-1
v_gene: TRBV6-5
d_gene: NA

CDR3aa: CAWSLGVTSEQYF
CDR3nt: TGTGCCTGGAGTCTCGGGGTGACTAGCGAGCAGTACTTC
abundance: NA
j_gene: TRBJ2-7
v_gene: TRBV30
d_gene: NA